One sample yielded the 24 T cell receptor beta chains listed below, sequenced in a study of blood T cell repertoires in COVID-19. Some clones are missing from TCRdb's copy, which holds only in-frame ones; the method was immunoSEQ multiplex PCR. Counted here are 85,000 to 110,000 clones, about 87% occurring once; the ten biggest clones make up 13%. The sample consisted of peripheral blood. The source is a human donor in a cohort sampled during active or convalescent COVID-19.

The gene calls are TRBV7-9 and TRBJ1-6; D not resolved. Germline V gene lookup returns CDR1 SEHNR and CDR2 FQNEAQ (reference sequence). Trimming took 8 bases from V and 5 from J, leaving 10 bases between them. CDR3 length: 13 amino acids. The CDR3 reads CASASQNNSPLHF. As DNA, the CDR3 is TGTGCCAGCGCATCCCAGAATAATTCACCCCTCCACTTT.

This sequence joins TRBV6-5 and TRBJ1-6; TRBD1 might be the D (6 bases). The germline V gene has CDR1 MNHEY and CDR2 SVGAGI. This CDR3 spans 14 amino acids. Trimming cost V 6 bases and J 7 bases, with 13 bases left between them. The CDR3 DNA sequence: TGTGCCAGCAGGAGAGGGACACCCAATTCACCCCTCCACTTT. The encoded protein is CASRRGTPNSPLHF.

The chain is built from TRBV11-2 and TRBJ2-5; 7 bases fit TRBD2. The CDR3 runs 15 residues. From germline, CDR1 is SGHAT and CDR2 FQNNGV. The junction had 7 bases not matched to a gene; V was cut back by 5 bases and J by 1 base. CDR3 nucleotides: TGTGCCAGCAGCCCCAATAGCGGGTCCCAAGAGACCCAGTACTTC. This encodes CASSPNSGSQETQYF.

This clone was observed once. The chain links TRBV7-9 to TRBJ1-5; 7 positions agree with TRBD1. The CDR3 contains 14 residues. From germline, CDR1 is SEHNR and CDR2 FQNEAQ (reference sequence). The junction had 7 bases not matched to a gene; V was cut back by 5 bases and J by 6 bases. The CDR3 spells CASSPQGVGQPQHF. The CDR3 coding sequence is TGTGCCAGCAGCCCGCAGGGGGTGGGTCAGCCCCAGCATTTT.

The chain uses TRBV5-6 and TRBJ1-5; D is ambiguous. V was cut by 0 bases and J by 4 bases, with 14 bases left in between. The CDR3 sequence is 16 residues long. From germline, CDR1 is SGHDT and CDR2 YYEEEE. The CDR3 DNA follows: TGTGCCAGCAGCTTGGGTCCAGATTTTACGAATCAGCCCCAGCATTTT. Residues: CASSLGPDFTNQPQHF.

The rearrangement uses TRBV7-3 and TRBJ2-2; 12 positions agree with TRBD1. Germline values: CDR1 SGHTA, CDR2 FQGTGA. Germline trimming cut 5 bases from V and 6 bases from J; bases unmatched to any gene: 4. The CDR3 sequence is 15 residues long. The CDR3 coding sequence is TGTGCCAGCAGCCCCGGGACAGGGGGCTCCGGGGAGCTGTTTTTT. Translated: CASSPGTGGSGELFF.

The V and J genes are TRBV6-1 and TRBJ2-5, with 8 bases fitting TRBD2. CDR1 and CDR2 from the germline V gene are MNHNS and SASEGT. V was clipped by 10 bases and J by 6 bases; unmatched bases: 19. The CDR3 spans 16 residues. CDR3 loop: CAIRDAGGSRRQTQYF. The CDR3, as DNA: TGTGCCATCCGTGACGCGGGGGGCTCCCGACGCCAGACCCAGTACTTC.

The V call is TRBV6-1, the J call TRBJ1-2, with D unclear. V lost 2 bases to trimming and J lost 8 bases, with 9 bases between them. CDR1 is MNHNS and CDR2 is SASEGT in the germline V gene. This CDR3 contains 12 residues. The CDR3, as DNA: TGTGCCAGCAGTGAAACCCTGGCCGGCTACACCTTC. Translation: CASSETLAGYTF.

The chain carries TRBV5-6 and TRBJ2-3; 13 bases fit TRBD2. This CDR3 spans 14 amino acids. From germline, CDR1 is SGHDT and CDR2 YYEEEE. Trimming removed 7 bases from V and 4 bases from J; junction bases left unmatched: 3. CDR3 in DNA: TGTGCCAGCGGACTAGCGGGGGAGCCAGATACGCAGTATTTT. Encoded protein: CASGLAGEPDTQYF.

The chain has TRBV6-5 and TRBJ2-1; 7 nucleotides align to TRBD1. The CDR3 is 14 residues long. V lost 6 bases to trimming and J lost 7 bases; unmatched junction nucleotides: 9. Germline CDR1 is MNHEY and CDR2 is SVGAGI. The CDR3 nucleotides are TGTGCCAGCAGACCGACAGGGTCGGGGAATGAGCAGTTCTTC. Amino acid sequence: CASRPTGSGNEQFF.

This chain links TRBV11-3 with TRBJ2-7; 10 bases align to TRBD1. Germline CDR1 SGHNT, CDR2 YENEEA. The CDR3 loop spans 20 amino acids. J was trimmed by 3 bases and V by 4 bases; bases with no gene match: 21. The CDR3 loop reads CASSSGLHVGTGEARYEQYF. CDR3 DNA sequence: TGTGCCAGCAGCTCAGGACTGCATGTGGGGACAGGGGAAGCGCGCTACGAGCAGTACTTC.

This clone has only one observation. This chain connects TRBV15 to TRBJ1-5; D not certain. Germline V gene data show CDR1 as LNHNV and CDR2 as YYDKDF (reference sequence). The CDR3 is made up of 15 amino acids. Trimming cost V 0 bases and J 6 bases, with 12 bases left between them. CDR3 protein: CATSRDSGEGQPQHF. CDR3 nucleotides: TGTGCCACCAGCAGAGACAGCGGAGAGGGTCAGCCCCAGCATTTT.

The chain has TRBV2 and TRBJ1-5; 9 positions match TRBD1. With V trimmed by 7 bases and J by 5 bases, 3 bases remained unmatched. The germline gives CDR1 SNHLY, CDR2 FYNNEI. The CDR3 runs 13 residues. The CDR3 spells CASNRDRDQPQHF. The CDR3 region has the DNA TGTGCCAGCAACCGGGACAGGGATCAGCCCCAGCATTTT.

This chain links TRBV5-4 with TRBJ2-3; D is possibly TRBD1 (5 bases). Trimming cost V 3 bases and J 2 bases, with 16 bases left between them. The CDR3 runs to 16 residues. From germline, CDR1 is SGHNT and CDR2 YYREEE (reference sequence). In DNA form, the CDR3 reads TGTGCCAGCAGCTCCCCACAGTGGGGCTACACAGATACGCAGTATTTT. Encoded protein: CASSSPQWGYTDTQYF. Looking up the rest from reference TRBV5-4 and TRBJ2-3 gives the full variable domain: ETGVTQSPTHLIKTRGQQVTLRCSSQSGHNTVSWYQQALGQGPQFIFQYYREEENGRGNFPPRFSGLQFPNYSSELNVNALELDDSALYLCASSSPQWGYTDTQYFGPGTRLTVL.

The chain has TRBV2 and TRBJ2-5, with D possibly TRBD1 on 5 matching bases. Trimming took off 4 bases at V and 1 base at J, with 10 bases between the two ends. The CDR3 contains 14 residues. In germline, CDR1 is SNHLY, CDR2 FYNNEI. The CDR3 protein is CASSATGGQETQYF. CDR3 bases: TGTGCCAGCAGTGCAACAGGCGGCCAAGAGACCCAGTACTTC.

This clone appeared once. The CDR3 spells CASSETTGYTF. CDR3 DNA sequence: TGTGCCAGCAGTGAAACCACAGGCTACACCTTC. The V gene is TRBV6-1, the J gene TRBJ1-2, with D uncertain. The germline V and J ends were trimmed by 2 bases and 8 bases, with 6 bases remaining between them. This CDR3 region has 11 residues. The germline CDR1 and CDR2 sequences are MNHNS and SASEGT.

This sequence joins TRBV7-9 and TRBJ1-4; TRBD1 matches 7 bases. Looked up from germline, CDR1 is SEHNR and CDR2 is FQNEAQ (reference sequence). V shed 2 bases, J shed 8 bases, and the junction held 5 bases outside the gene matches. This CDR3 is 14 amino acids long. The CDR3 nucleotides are TGTGCCAGCAGCTTATCGCAGGGGGGAGAAAAACTGTTTTTT. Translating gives CASSLSQGGEKLFF.

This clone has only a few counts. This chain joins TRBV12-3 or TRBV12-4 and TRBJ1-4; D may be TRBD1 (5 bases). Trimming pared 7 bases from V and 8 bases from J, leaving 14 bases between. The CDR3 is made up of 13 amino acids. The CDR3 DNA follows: TGTGCCAGCAATCGCAGGGTAGGGGAAAAACTGTTTTTT. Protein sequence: CASNRRVGEKLFF.

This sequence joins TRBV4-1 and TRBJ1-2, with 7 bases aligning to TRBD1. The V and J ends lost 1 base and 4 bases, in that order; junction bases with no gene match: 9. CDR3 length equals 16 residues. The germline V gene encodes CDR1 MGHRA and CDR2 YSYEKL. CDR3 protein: CASSQVHPGGTYGYTF. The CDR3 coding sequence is TGCGCCAGCAGCCAAGTCCATCCAGGGGGGACCTATGGCTACACCTTC.

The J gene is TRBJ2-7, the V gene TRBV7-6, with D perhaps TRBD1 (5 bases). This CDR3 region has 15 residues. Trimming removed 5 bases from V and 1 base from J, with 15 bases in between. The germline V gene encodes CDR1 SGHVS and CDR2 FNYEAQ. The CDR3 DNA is TGTGCCAGCAGCCATATGACAGTGGAATCCTACGAGCAGTACTTC. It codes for CASSHMTVESYEQYF. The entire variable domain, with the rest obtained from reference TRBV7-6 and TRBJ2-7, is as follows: GAGVSQSPRYKVTKRGQDVALRCDPISGHVSLYWYRQALGQGPEFLTYFNYEAQQDKSGLPNDRFSAERPEGSISTLTIQRTEQRDSAMYRCASSHMTVESYEQYFGPGTRLTVT.

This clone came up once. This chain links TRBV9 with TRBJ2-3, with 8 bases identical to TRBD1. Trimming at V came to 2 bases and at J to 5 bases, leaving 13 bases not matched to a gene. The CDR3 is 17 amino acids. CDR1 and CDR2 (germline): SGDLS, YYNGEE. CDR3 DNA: TGTGCCAGCAGCGTCACCCGCCGGGACAGGAGGAAAGATACGCAGTATTTT. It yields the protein CASSVTRRDRRKDTQYF.

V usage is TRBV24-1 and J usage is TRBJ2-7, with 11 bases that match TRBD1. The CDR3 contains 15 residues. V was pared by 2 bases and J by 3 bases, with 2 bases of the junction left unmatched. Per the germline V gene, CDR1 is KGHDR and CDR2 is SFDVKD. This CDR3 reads CATSDSGTGGYEQYF. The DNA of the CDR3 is TGTGCCACCAGTGATTCCGGGACAGGGGGCTACGAGCAGTACTTC.

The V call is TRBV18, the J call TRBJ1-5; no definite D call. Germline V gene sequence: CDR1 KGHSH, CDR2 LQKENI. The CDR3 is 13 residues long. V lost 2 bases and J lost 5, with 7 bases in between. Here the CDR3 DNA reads TGTGCCAGCTCACCAACCGAGTATCAGCCCCAGCATTTT. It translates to CASSPTEYQPQHF.

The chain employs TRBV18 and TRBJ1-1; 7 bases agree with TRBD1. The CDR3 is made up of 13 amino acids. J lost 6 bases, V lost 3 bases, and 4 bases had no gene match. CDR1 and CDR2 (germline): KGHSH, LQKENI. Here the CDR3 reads CASSPGTESEAFF. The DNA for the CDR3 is TGTGCCAGCTCACCTGGGACAGAATCTGAAGCTTTCTTT.